The 8 T cell receptor beta chains given below trace back to one sample, sequenced in a study of spatial heterogeneity in lung cancer. Described time point: sample taken at primary tumor resection. TCRdb recomputed calls from the 5' RACE reads with MiXCR, one row per CDR3 protein. The data hold 20,000 to 25,000 distinct CDR3 sequences, with roughly 7.2% observed a single time. The sequences come from PBMCs, collected at surgery. The receptors stem from a male donor with early-stage non-small cell lung cancer.

This clonotype was observed many times. The chain uses TRBV28 and TRBJ2-1, with 11 bases lining up with TRBD1. Germline V gene data show CDR1 as MDHEN and CDR2 as SYDVKM. V gave up 6 bases and J gave up 8 bases; unmatched junction bases: 3. The CDR3 covers 13 residues. The CDR3 region is CASRRTGGYEQFF. Written as DNA, the CDR3 is TGTGCCAGCAGGCGGACAGGGGGCTATGAGCAGTTCTTC.

This clonotype was detected ten times or more. Written as DNA, the CDR3 is TGTGCCACCAGGGCGGGGCACCAAGAGACCCAGTACTTC. Translated, it gives CATRAGHQETQYF. The chain has TRBV24-1 and TRBJ2-5, with a weak D call TRBD2 (6 bases). Deletions cut 7 bases from V and 0 bases from J, with 8 bases between. Germline CDR1 reads KGHDR; CDR2 reads SFDVKD. The CDR3 sequence is 13 residues long.

This clonotype appeared many times. The rearrangement joins TRBV7-2 to TRBJ2-1, with D possibly matching TRBD2 (5 bases). Germline CDR1 reads SGHTA; CDR2 reads FQGNSA. The CDR3 length is 12 residues. Trimming cost V 5 bases and J 6 bases, with 8 bases left between them. Here the CDR3 reads CASSTTSNEQFF. The CDR3, as DNA: TGTGCCAGCAGCACTACTAGCAATGAGCAGTTCTTC.

Ten or more counts support this clonotype. The rearrangement links TRBV10-2 to TRBJ2-3; D gene ambiguous. Germline V gene lookup returns CDR1 WSHSY and CDR2 SAAADI. V was clipped by 7 bases and J by 4 bases, with 12 bases between them. The CDR3 spans 13 residues. The CDR3 sequence: CASNRRRADTQYF. CDR3 in DNA: TGCGCCAGCAATCGTCGTCGGGCAGATACGCAGTATTTT.

In this sample, this clonotype turned up many times. The V and J genes are TRBV9 and TRBJ2-1; the match to TRBD2 covers 10 bases. V shed 4 bases, J shed 10 bases, and the junction held 11 bases outside the gene matches. The CDR3 sequence is 15 residues long. Germline V gene sequence: CDR1 SGDLS, CDR2 YYNGEE. CDR3 amino acids: CASSQNPGLASEQFF. CDR3 sequence (DNA): TGTGCCAGCAGCCAAAACCCGGGACTAGCGTCCGAGCAGTTCTTC.

This clonotype was recorded at least ten times. The chain recombines TRBV6-6 with TRBJ1-2, with TRBD1 identical over 9 bases. CDR1 is MNHNY and CDR2 is SVGAGI in the germline V gene (reference sequence). The J segment lost 1 base and the V segment lost 5 bases, leaving 2 bases of the junction unmatched. The length of the CDR3 is 14 residues. The CDR3 protein is CASSRGQGNYGYTF. The CDR3 bases are TGTGCCAGCAGTCGGGGACAGGGTAACTATGGCTACACCTTC.

This clonotype appeared many times. V is TRBV4-1 and J is TRBJ2-3; D is uncertain. The V end lost 0 bases, the J end lost 2 bases, and 18 bases lay between the germline ends. The CDR3 has 18 residues. Germline CDR1 MGHRA, CDR2 YSYEKL. CDR3 region: CASSQDIPAGPYTDTQYF. In DNA, the CDR3 is TGCGCCAGCAGCCAAGATATTCCCGCTGGACCGTACACAGATACGCAGTATTTT.

The chain combines TRBV5-4 with TRBJ2-7; 8 bases are shared with TRBD1. CDR1 is SGHNT, CDR2 YYREEE, per germline (reference sequence). The CDR3 consists of 17 residues. The J segment lost 2 bases and the V segment lost 0 bases, leaving 10 bases of the junction unmatched. DNA of the CDR3: TGTGCCAGCAGCTTGGCCGGAACCGGACAGGGCCCCTACGAGCAGTACTTC. This gives the protein CASSLAGTGQGPYEQYF.